These 4 T cell receptor beta chains were sequenced from one sample in a study of vaccination effects on CD4 cells after COVID-19. Which antigens these TCRs recognize remains unknown. The assay was immunoSEQ multiplex PCR, and TCRdb's table has in-frame clones only and misses some. Of 25,000 to 30,000 clones in the sample, 75% to 85% are singletons; the top ten hold 25% to 35%. Peptide-pool stimulation followed by sequencing identified expanded antigen-specific CD4+ clonotypes in the ViraFEST assay. Researchers isolated CD4+ T cells once roughly nine days of culture had elapsed. Nucleocapsid antibodies were negative in the vaccine recipients, who had never had SARS-CoV-2 infection. The specimen comprised CD4+ T cells from PBMCs cultured with SARS-CoV-2 spike peptides, sampled before COVID-19 vaccination. These TCRs come from a human donor who received a COVID-19 vaccine.

This clone was picked up a small number of times. V gene TRBV6-1 combines with J gene TRBJ1-3; D is possibly TRBD1 (6 bases). V lost 4 bases and J lost 0, with 13 bases in between. The CDR3 consists of 16 residues. CDR1 is MNHNS and CDR2 is SASEGT in the germline V gene. DNA of the CDR3: TGTGCCAGCAGTGGACCCCAGGGGATCTCTGGAAACACCATATATTTT. It translates to CASSGPQGISGNTIYF.

This chain links TRBV7-9 with TRBJ2-5; 15 bases line up with TRBD2. This CDR3 has 18 amino acids. V dropped 4 bases and J dropped 2; count of bases not matched to a gene: 8. Germline lookup yields CDR1 SEHNR and CDR2 FQNEAQ (reference sequence). The CDR3: CASSSRTSGGERQETQYF. As DNA, the CDR3 is TGTGCCAGCAGCTCCCGGACTAGCGGGGGGGAGCGGCAAGAGACCCAGTACTTC.

V usage is TRBV15 and J usage is TRBJ2-2; D not certain. Germline V gene data show CDR1 as LNHNV and CDR2 as YYDKDF (reference sequence). The CDR3 extends over 13 amino acids. V was trimmed by 5 bases and J by 1 base, leaving 5 bases between them. CDR3 region: CATSHLNTGELFF. CDR3 nucleotide sequence: TGTGCCACCAGCCACCTGAACACCGGGGAGCTGTTTTTT.

This rearrangement joins TRBV3-1 (or the pseudogene TRBV3-2) to TRBJ2-3; D unresolved. V dropped 6 bases and J dropped 0 bases, with 7 bases sitting between them. The germline CDR1 and CDR2 sequences are LGHDT and YNNKEL (reference sequence). This CDR3 comprises 13 residues. The chain's CDR3 is CASRGPSTDTQYF. The CDR3 region has the DNA TGTGCCAGCAGAGGCCCCAGCACAGATACGCAGTATTTT.